The 6 T cell receptor beta chains presented below share a single source sample, sequenced in a study of regulatory dendritic cells for organ transplantation. Which antigens these TCRs recognize remains unknown. The repertoire was sequenced with immunoSEQ multiplex PCR; TCRdb's copy has only in-frame clones and lacks some. Of approximately 11,000 clones in the sample, roughly 89% are singletons; the top ten hold 0.4% to 0.45%. CFSE-labeled sorted T cells met regulatory or mature dendritic cells for roughly 5 days. Sequencing input: naive CD8+ T cells from blood cultured with dendritic cells. Sample subset: CD45RA+ naive T cells. These receptors were obtained from a human donor in good health.

The chain employs TRBV7-6 and TRBJ2-7; TRBD1 matches 7 bases. CDR1 and CDR2 from the germline V gene are SGHVS and FNYEAQ. Losses at the gene ends were 2 bases for V and 0 bases for J; bases not matched to a gene: 7. The CDR3 covers 16 residues. The CDR3 here is CASSLWDSESSYEQYF. CDR3 nucleotides: TGTGCCAGCAGCTTATGGGACAGCGAAAGCTCCTACGAGCAGTACTTC.

The J gene is TRBJ2-7, the V gene TRBV7-6; 7 bases are a match to TRBD1. The CDR3 runs to 14 residues. Germline V CDR1 and CDR2: SGHVS, FNYEAQ. Trimming took 5 bases from V and 5 from J; bases not matched to a gene: 9. The CDR3 spells CASSPPDRDHEQYF. CDR3 DNA sequence: TGTGCCAGCAGCCCCCCCGACAGGGACCACGAGCAGTACTTC.

The chain is built from TRBV7-9 and TRBJ2-7, with no clear D. Germline lookup yields CDR1 SEHNR and CDR2 FQNEAQ (reference sequence). The CDR3 length is 13 residues. V was cut by 4 bases and J by 4 bases, with 11 bases left in between. CDR3 protein: CASSSYERYEQYF. The CDR3 DNA sequence: TGTGCCAGCAGCTCATACGAGCGTTACGAGCAGTACTTC.

This chain connects TRBV4-3 to TRBJ1-2; 8 positions match TRBD1. The CDR3 has 14 residues. The trim removed 1 base at V and 3 bases at J, leaving 1 base unmatched. From germline, CDR1 is LGHNA and CDR2 YSLEER. The CDR3 DNA reads TGCGCCAGCAGCCAAGGACAGGGGCACTATGGCTACACCTTC. Translated, it gives CASSQGQGHYGYTF.

The rearrangement uses TRBV7-8 and TRBJ2-1; D not resolved. V was cut by 5 bases and J by 6 bases, with 17 bases left in between. The CDR3 covers 15 residues. Germline V gives CDR1 SGHVS, CDR2 FQNEAQ. In DNA form, the CDR3 reads TGTGCCAGCAGCAGAAGACAACGCGACCGCAATGAGCAGTTCTTC. This sequence encodes CASSRRQRDRNEQFF.

The V gene is TRBV7-6, the J gene TRBJ2-1, with TRBD2 as a possible D gene (5 bases). Germline V CDR1 and CDR2: SGHVS, FNYEAQ. V lost 1 base, J lost 8 bases, and 15 bases lay in between. This CDR3 is built from 15 residues. CDR3: CASSLVDGGQDEQFF. The CDR3, as DNA: TGTGCCAGCAGCTTAGTGGACGGAGGTCAGGATGAGCAGTTCTTC.